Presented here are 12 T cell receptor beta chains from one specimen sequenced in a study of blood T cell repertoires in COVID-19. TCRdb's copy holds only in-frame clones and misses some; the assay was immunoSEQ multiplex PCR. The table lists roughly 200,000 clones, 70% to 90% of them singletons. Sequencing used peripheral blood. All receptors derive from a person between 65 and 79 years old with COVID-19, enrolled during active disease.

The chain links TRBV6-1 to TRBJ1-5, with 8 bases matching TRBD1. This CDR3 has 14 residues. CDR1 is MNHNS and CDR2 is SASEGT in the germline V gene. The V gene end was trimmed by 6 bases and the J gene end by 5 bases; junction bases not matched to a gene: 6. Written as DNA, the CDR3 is TGTGCCAGCAGAGGACAGACAGGGGATCAGCCCCAGCATTTT. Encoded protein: CASRGQTGDQPQHF.

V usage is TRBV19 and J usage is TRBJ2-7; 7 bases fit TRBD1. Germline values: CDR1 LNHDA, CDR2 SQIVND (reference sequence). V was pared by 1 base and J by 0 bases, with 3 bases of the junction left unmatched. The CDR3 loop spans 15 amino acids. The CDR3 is CASSIAGQSSYEQYF. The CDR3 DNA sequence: TGTGCCAGTAGTATAGCGGGACAGAGCTCCTACGAGCAGTACTTC.

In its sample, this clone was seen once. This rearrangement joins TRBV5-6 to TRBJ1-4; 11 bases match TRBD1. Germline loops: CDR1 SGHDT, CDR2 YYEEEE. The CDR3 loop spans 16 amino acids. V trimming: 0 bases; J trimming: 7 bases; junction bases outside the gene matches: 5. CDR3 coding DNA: TGTGCCAGCAGCTTGGAACCGGGACAGGGGGGTGAAAAACTGTTTTTT. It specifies CASSLEPGQGGEKLFF.

CDR3 region: CASSGTGFTYEQYF. The CDR3 DNA reads TGTGCCAGCAGCGGGACAGGGTTCACCTACGAGCAGTACTTC. The chain employs TRBV5-5 and TRBJ2-7; 9 bases agree with TRBD1. Looked up from germline, CDR1 is SGHKS and CDR2 is YYEKEE (reference sequence). V lost 4 bases and J lost 2; bases outside the gene matches: 4. The CDR3 length is 14 residues.

CDR3 DNA sequence: TGTGCCATCTGGGGATATGAGGGCTATGGCTACACCTTC. Amino acids: CAIWGYEGYGYTF. This chain links TRBV10-3 with TRBJ1-2; D unclear. Germline V CDR1 and CDR2: ENHRY, SYGVKD. Trimming shortened V by 8 bases and J by 4 bases, and 14 bases separated the two germline ends. This CDR3 contains 13 residues.

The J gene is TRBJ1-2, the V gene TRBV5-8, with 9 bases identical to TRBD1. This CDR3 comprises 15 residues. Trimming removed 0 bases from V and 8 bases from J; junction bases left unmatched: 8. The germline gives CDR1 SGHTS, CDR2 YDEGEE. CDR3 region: CASSLGTGEFYGYTF. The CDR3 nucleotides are TGTGCCAGCAGCTTGGGGACAGGGGAATTTTACGGCTACACCTTC.

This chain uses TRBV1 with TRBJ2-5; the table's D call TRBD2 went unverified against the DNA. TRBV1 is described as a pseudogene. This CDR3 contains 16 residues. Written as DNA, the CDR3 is TGCACCAGCAGCCAAACTAGCGGGGGGACAGAAGAGACCCAGTACTTC. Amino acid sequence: CTSSQTSGGTEETQYF.

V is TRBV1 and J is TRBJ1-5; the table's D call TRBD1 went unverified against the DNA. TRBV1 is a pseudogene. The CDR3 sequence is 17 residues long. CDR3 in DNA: TGCACCAGCGAGAAGAAATGCGAGGGGGATGACAATCAGCCCCAGCATTTT. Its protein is CTSEKKCEGDDNQPQHF.

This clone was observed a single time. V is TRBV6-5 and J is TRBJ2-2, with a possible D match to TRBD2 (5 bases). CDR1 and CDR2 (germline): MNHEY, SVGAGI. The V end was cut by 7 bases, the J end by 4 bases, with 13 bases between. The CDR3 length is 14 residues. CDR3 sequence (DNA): TGTGCCAGCACCGCCCGCGCGGGCACCGGGGAGCTGTTTTTT. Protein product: CASTARAGTGELFF.

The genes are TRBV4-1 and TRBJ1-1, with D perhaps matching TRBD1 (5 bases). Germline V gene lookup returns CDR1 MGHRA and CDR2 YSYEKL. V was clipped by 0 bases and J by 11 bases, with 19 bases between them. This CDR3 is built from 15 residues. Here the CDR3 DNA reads TGCGCCAGCAGCCAAGATCTTACCCCGGGGGGTTCGGCTTTCTTT. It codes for CASSQDLTPGGSAFF.

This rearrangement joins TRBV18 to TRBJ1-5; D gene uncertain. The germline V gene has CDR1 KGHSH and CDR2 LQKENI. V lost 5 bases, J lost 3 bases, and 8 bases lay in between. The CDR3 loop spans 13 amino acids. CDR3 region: CASSEQNNQPQHF. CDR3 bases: TGTGCCAGCTCAGAACAGAACAATCAGCCCCAGCATTTT.

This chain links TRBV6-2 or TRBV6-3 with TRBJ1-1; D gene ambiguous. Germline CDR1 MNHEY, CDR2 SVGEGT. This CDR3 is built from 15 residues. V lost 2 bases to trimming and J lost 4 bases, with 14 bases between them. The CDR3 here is CASSYALLRSTEAFF. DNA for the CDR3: TGTGCCAGCAGTTACGCCCTCCTACGGAGCACTGAAGCTTTCTTT.